One and the same sample provided the 8 T cell receptor beta chains below, sequenced in a study of blood T cell repertoires in COVID-19. Using immunoSEQ multiplex PCR, the repertoire was profiled, and TCRdb retains in-frame clones only, with some absent. The sample yields about 64,000 clones, 90% seen once. The source material was peripheral blood. All receptors derive from a woman older than 75 with active COVID-19.

This chain uses TRBV2 with TRBJ2-6; no reliable D call. V was trimmed by 7 bases and J by 0 bases, leaving 10 bases between them. The CDR3 covers 15 residues. CDR1 is SNHLY, CDR2 FYNNEI, per germline. The CDR3 DNA reads TGTGCCAGCACCCCAAAGAGCTCTGGGGCCAACGTCCTGACTTTC. Protein product: CASTPKSSGANVLTF.

This clone was observed a few times. The V gene is TRBV3-1 (or the pseudogene TRBV3-2), the J gene TRBJ1-5; 7 bases are shared with TRBD1. J lost 9 bases, V lost 5 bases, and 7 bases had no gene match. This CDR3 comprises 13 residues. Looked up from germline, CDR1 is LGHDT and CDR2 is YNNKEL (reference sequence). CDR3 in DNA: TGTGCCAGCAGCGACAGGGAGTTAATGCCCCAGCATTTT. Its protein is CASSDRELMPQHF.

The CDR3 DNA follows: TGTGCCAGGCCAAGGACAGGGAAGTACGAGCAGTACGTC. Its translation: CARPRTGKYEQYV. V and J are TRBV5-3 and TRBJ2-7; 8 positions match TRBD1. TRBV5-3 is an open reading frame whose function is uncertain. This CDR3 has 13 amino acids. V was clipped by 8 bases and J by 4 bases; unmatched bases: 8.

J is TRBJ1-1 and V is TRBV7-9; D is possibly TRBD1 (6 bases). CDR3 length: 15 residues. Per germline, CDR1 SEHNR and CDR2 FQNEAQ (reference sequence). V was trimmed by 5 bases and J by 1 base, leaving 14 bases between them. CDR3 in DNA: TGTGCCAGCAGCGCTCGGCTGACAGGGAACACTGAAGCTTTCTTT. As protein: CASSARLTGNTEAFF.

This chain uses TRBV5-1 with TRBJ2-7; 8 bases agree with TRBD2. The CDR3 has 15 residues. The junction had 9 bases not matched to a gene; V was cut back by 3 bases and J by 4 bases. Germline V gives CDR1 SGHRS, CDR2 YFSETQ. Written as DNA, the CDR3 is TGCGCCAGCAGCTATTTAGCGGGAAAGTCTTACGAGCAGTACTTC. Its translation: CASSYLAGKSYEQYF.

V is TRBV19 and J is TRBJ1-1, with 7 bases lining up with TRBD1. This CDR3 has 16 residues. V shed 5 bases and J 0 bases; nucleotides not matched to a gene: 9. The germline V gene encodes CDR1 LNHDA and CDR2 SQIVND (reference sequence). The CDR3 protein is CASSPGQNKMNTEAFF. In DNA, the CDR3 is TGTGCCAGTAGTCCGGGACAGAACAAAATGAACACTGAAGCTTTCTTT.

The chain is built from TRBV6-5 and TRBJ2-1; 8 nucleotides align to TRBD2. J gave up 0 bases and V 4 bases, and 5 bases lay outside the gene matches. This CDR3 region has 16 residues. Germline values: CDR1 MNHEY, CDR2 SVGAGI. CDR3 protein: CASSSSAGGSYNEQFF. DNA for the CDR3: TGTGCCAGCAGTTCCTCCGCGGGGGGCTCCTACAATGAGCAGTTCTTC.

The genes are TRBV2 and TRBJ2-2, with a tentative D call TRBD1 (5 bases). Germline V gene sequence: CDR1 SNHLY, CDR2 FYNNEI. The V end was cut by 2 bases, the J end by 0 bases, with 7 bases between. The CDR3 loop spans 15 amino acids. The CDR3 nucleotides are TGTGCCAGCAGTGAACAGGGCCCGAACACCGGGGAGCTGTTTTTT. Its translation is CASSEQGPNTGELFF.